Each of the 18 T cell receptor beta chains below was sequenced from the same sample in a study of T cells in Graves' hyperthyroidism and ophthalmopathy. Amplification yielded TCR beta CDR3 regions, with RNA transcripts as the source. HTBI primers were employed in a first-round RT-PCR of the TCR CDR3. One entry per CDR3 protein, called by TCRdb with MiXCR from the multiplex PCR reads. The data hold around 290,000 distinct CDR3 sequences, with about 14% observed a single time. The specimen sequenced was blood. The receptors originated from a woman under 40 with Graves' hyperthyroidism that later progressed to Graves' ophthalmopathy.

This clonotype appeared a few times. The chain employs TRBV6-2 or TRBV6-3 and TRBJ2-3, with 8 bases fitting TRBD1. The CDR3 length is 15 residues. V was clipped by 7 bases and J by 4 bases; unmatched bases: 10. Germline values: CDR1 MNHEY, CDR2 SVGEGT. The CDR3 nucleotides read TGTGCCAGCACCTACCGGGACAGGCACCCAGATACGCAGTATTTT. Encoded protein: CASTYRDRHPDTQYF.

This clonotype was seen ten or more times. V is TRBV29-1 and J is TRBJ2-1; 14 bases are shared with TRBD2. After removal of 6 bases from V and 8 bases from J, the junction contained 6 bases not matched to a gene. This CDR3 is 14 amino acids long. CDR1 and CDR2 from the germline V gene are SQVTM and ANQGSEA. This CDR3 is CSVGTGLAGDEQFF. CDR3 in DNA: TGCAGCGTAGGAACGGGACTAGCGGGAGATGAGCAGTTCTTC.

J is TRBJ1-5 and V is TRBV24-1; no definite D call. V was pared by 4 bases and J by 9 bases, with 12 bases between. The CDR3 is 13 amino acids. Germline V gene lookup returns CDR1 KGHDR and CDR2 SFDVKD. The CDR3 region has the DNA TGTGCCACCAGTGACCGGTCAATCGGGCCCCAGCATTTT. Translated, it gives CATSDRSIGPQHF.

The chain is built from TRBV20-1 and TRBJ2-3, with TRBD2 matching 8 bases. This CDR3 is 14 amino acids long. Germline CDR1 reads DFQATT; CDR2 reads SNEGSKA (reference sequence). V was pared by 5 bases and J by 6 bases, with 10 bases of the junction left unmatched. The CDR3 here is CSAPPGLGFDTQYF. For the CDR3, the DNA is TGCAGTGCTCCTCCGGGACTAGGTTTCGATACGCAGTATTTT.

This clonotype was seen only a few times. This chain uses TRBV4-3 with TRBJ2-1, with 7 bases identical to TRBD2. In germline, CDR1 is LGHNA, CDR2 YSLEER. This CDR3 has 16 residues. J lost 6 bases, V lost 1 base, and 9 bases had no gene match. CDR3 region: CASSQVAGAEGNEQFF. CDR3 sequence (DNA): TGCGCCAGCAGCCAAGTTGCGGGAGCTGAGGGCAATGAGCAGTTCTTC.

This clonotype has at least ten counts. The chain couples TRBV29-1 to TRBJ1-1; unclear D gene. CDR3 length: 14 amino acids. Trimming took 3 bases from V and 1 from J, leaving 12 bases between them. Germline CDR1 and CDR2: SQVTM and ANQGSEA. CDR3 in DNA: TGCAGCGTTGATGCCTGGGAGGGGAACACTGAAGCTTTCTTT. Translating it yields CSVDAWEGNTEAFF.

There are many counts of this clonotype. The chain employs TRBV7-9 and TRBJ1-2; 8 bases fit TRBD1. The germline gives CDR1 SEHNR, CDR2 FQNEAQ (reference sequence). Germline trimming cut 5 bases from V and 0 bases from J; bases unmatched to any gene: 5. The CDR3 consists of 15 residues. For the CDR3, the DNA is TGTGCCAGCAGCGTTTCAGGGGGCTCTAACTATGGCTACACCTTC. This translates into CASSVSGGSNYGYTF.

This clonotype was picked up many times. This rearrangement joins TRBV7-2 to TRBJ2-2; 12 positions agree with TRBD2. The CDR3 runs 18 residues. Trimming took 2 bases from V and 8 from J; bases not matched to a gene: 12. Germline V gives CDR1 SGHTA, CDR2 FQGNSA. CDR3 DNA: TGTGCCAGCAGCTTATTGGCTAGCGGGAGGGTTACACGAGGGGAGCTGTTTTTT. Its protein product is CASSLLASGRVTRGELFF.

The V and J genes are TRBV27 and TRBJ2-2; perhaps TRBD1 as D (5 bases). Trimming stripped 8 bases from V and 2 bases from J, with 9 bases between. Germline V gene sequence: CDR1 MNHEY, CDR2 SMNVEV (reference sequence). The CDR3 loop spans 13 amino acids. CDR3 loop: CASGADNTGELFF. For the CDR3, the DNA is TGTGCCAGCGGGGCAGACAACACCGGGGAGCTGTTTTTT.

This clonotype was seen more than once but under ten times. This sequence joins TRBV3-1 and TRBJ2-5; D is undetermined. V dropped 0 bases and J dropped 5 bases, with 19 bases sitting between them. Germline V lookup: CDR1 LGHDT, CDR2 YNNKEL (reference sequence). This CDR3 is 17 amino acids long. The CDR3 is CASSQEPLPILGETQYF. DNA for the CDR3: TGTGCCAGCAGCCAAGAGCCGCTACCAATACTGGGGGAGACCCAGTACTTC.

This clonotype came up many times. This chain links TRBV18 with TRBJ2-2; possibly TRBD2 for D (6 bases). V was shortened by 3 bases and J by 2 bases, with 10 bases between the two germline ends. Per the germline V gene, CDR1 is KGHSH and CDR2 is LQKENI. This CDR3 region has 15 residues. The CDR3 DNA sequence: TGTGCCAGCTCACCGCTGGGACTTAACACCGGGGAGCTGTTTTTT. This sequence encodes CASSPLGLNTGELFF.

This chain uses TRBV12-3 or TRBV12-4 with TRBJ2-7; 7 bases match TRBD2. The J segment lost 7 bases and the V segment lost 7 bases, leaving 7 bases of the junction unmatched. The CDR3 has 12 residues. The CDR3, as DNA: TGTGCCAGCACGGCGGGAGAGGGGGAGCAGTACTTC. Translated: CASTAGEGEQYF.

This clonotype has more than one count but fewer than ten. This rearrangement joins TRBV4-3 to TRBJ2-3, with D perhaps being TRBD1 or TRBD2 (5 bases each). The germline V and J ends were trimmed by 0 bases and 1 base, with 8 bases remaining between them. This CDR3 contains 15 residues. Looked up from germline, CDR1 is LGHNA and CDR2 is YSLEER. CDR3: CASSQERGRTDTQYF. The CDR3 DNA follows: TGCGCCAGCAGCCAAGAAAGGGGACGCACAGATACGCAGTATTTT.

Note on this clonotype: A much larger clone is a single base away; this may be a read error. Because the CDR3 is missing its conserved closing phenylalanine or tryptophan, this is likely a read error. This rearrangement joins TRBV6-5 to TRBJ2-7; a possible D gene is TRBD2 (5 bases). This CDR3 is 14 amino acids long. Germline CDR1 is MNHEY and CDR2 is SVGAGI. Trimming took 3 bases from V and 2 from J, leaving 11 bases between them. The DNA of the CDR3 is TGTGCCAGCAGTTATGTCGACGGGGCCTACGAGCAGTACCTC. Translation: CASSYVDGAYEQYL.

This clonotype was recorded at least ten times. The CDR3 bases are TGCAGTGCTAGAGGGGGGACTAGCAAAAGGGTAGAGACCCAGTACTTC. Amino acid sequence: CSARGGTSKRVETQYF. The chain is built from TRBV20-1 and TRBJ2-5, with TRBD2 matching 9 bases. The CDR3 covers 16 residues. The trim removed 1 base at V and 4 bases at J, leaving 10 bases unmatched. CDR1 DFQATT and CDR2 SNEGSKA come from the germline V gene (reference sequence).

V gene TRBV6-1 combines with J gene TRBJ1-1; D might be TRBD1 (5 bases). Trimming removed 5 bases at V and 11 bases at J, with 12 bases between. There are 11 residues in the CDR3. CDR1 is MNHNS, CDR2 SASEGT, per germline. The CDR3 loop reads CASSYQGEAFF. CDR3 in DNA: TGTGCCAGCAGTTATCAGGGAGAGGCTTTCTTT.

Only a few counts were recorded for this clonotype. The rearrangement uses TRBV4-3 and TRBJ2-3; weak D call: TRBD2 (6 bases). CDR1 is LGHNA and CDR2 is YSLEER in the germline V gene. With 3 bases removed from V and 7 bases from J, the gap between germline ends came to 17 bases. The CDR3 is 15 amino acids. The CDR3, as DNA: TGCGCCAGCAGCCAGAGAACCGGGACTCCCAATACGCAGTATTTT. Translated: CASSQRTGTPNTQYF.

This clonotype came up many times. V usage is TRBV7-2 and J usage is TRBJ1-3; D is uncertain. Trimming removed 2 bases at V and 3 bases at J, with 8 bases between. The germline gives CDR1 SGHTA, CDR2 FQGNSA. This CDR3 spans 14 amino acids. CDR3 bases: TGTGCCAGCAGCTTACTCGAGGGTGGAAACACCATATATTTT. The encoded protein is CASSLLEGGNTIYF.